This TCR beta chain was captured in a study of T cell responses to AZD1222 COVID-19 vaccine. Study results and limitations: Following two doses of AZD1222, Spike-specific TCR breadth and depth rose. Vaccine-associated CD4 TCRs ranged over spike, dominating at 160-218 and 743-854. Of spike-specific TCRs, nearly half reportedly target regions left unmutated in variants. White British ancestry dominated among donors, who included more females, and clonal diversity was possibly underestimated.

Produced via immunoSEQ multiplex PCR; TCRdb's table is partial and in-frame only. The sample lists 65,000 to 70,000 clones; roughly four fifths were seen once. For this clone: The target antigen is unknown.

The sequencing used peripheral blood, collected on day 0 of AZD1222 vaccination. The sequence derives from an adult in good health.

The DNA for the CDR3 is TGTGCCAGCAGTTACTCAGGGCAGGGGGCCTACAATGAGCAGTTCTTC. This gives the protein CASSYSGQGAYNEQFF. The gene calls are TRBV6-5 and TRBJ2-1; 7 nucleotides align to TRBD1. Germline-derived CDR1 and CDR2 are MNHEY and SVGAGI. This CDR3 is built from 16 residues. The junction had 4 bases not matched to a gene; V was cut back by 0 bases and J by 2 bases.